A selection of T cell receptor beta chains follows, all from one sample in a study of CD8+CD57+ T cells in acquired aplastic anemia. TCRdb reanalysed the reads using MiXCR and keeps one entry per CDR3 protein. The sample comprises tens of thousands of distinct CDR3 sequences, more than 75% of which are singletons, and roughly 22% rests with the top ten. Sequenced: sorted CD4+, CD8+, or CD8+CD57+ T cells (not recorded which) from PBMCs. The receptors shown here come from a human donor in good health, serving as a control. Each CDR3 is given with its conserved first and last residue. The D gene is left open where the match is weak. Where a row states a size, it is once, few, many or the class of an expanded clone; other rows omit it.

cdr3_aa cdr3_nt j_call clone_size v_call d_call
CSAGGGGTGPSNSPLHF TGCAGTGCTGGGGGAGGAGGGACAGGGCCTTCTAATTCACCCCTCCACTTT TRBJ1-6 - TRBV20-1 TRBD1
CASHDSSGANVLTF TGTGCCAGTCACGATAGCTCTGGGGCCAACGTCCTGACTTTC TRBJ2-6 - TRBV19 -
CSARGPEFSYEQYF TGCAGTGCACGCGGGCCCGAATTTTCCTACGAGCAGTACTTC TRBJ2-7 - TRBV20-1 -
CASSLPPGTGREQYF TGTGCCAGCAGCTTACCTCCCGGGACCGGCAGAGAGCAGTACTTC TRBJ2-7 once TRBV28 -
CASSPTSPPQYF TGTGCCAGCAGCCCGACTAGCCCACCGCAGTATTTT TRBJ2-3 - TRBV7-3 TRBD2
CASSQDTGNTEAFF TGCGCCAGCAGCCAAGACACAGGGAACACTGAAGCTTTCTTT TRBJ1-1 medium-sized TRBV4-3 -
CASSETVYQETQYF TGCGCCAGCAGTGAGACAGTTTACCAAGAGACCCAGTACTTC TRBJ2-5 few TRBV10-2 -
CAIRAGNYNSPLHF TGTGCCATCAGGGCGGGGAACTATAATTCACCCCTCCACTTT TRBJ1-6 - TRBV10-3 -
CASLTRWGTRTGELFF TGTGCCAGCCTCACTCGGTGGGGCACGAGGACCGGGGAGCTGTTTTTT TRBJ2-2 many TRBV12-3/TRBV12-4 -
CASSYPTDMGNYGYTF TGTGCCAGCAGTTACCCGACAGACATGGGGAACTATGGCTACACCTTC TRBJ1-2 - TRBV6-5 -
CASTTRGFAGYGYTF TGTGCCAGTACGACCCGGGGGTTCGCTGGCTATGGCTACACCTTC TRBJ1-2 - TRBV19 -
CAISESRELGNTIYF TGTGCCATCAGTGAGTCGCGGGAACTTGGAAACACCATATATTTT TRBJ1-3 - TRBV10-3 -